The 17 T cell receptor beta chains below come from one sample, sequenced in a study of blood T cell repertoires in COVID-19. Method: immunoSEQ multiplex PCR; TCRdb's copy keeps in-frame clones and lacks some. The top ten clones hold 5% to 7.5% of a sample with about 21,000 clones, more than 70% of them seen once. Sequenced material: peripheral blood. All receptors come from a human donor in a cohort sampled during active COVID-19.

In this sample, this clone turned up once. This rearrangement joins TRBV7-9 to TRBJ2-5, with 8 bases fitting TRBD1. The germline V gene has CDR1 SEHNR and CDR2 FQNEAQ (reference sequence). V lost 4 bases, J lost 2 bases, and 6 bases stayed unmatched. The CDR3 covers 15 residues. CDR3: CASSSDRELQETQYF. CDR3 in DNA: TGTGCCAGCAGCTCGGACAGGGAGCTTCAAGAGACCCAGTACTTC.

In its sample, this clone was seen once. The genes are TRBV5-8 and TRBJ2-3, with 7 bases fitting TRBD1. The V gene end was trimmed by 1 base and the J gene end by 1 base; junction bases not matched to a gene: 3. The germline gives CDR1 SGHTS, CDR2 YDEGEE. The CDR3 has 15 amino acids. CDR3 DNA sequence: TGTGCCAGCAGCTTGTTTCAGGGGGGCACAGATACGCAGTATTTT. Encoded protein: CASSLFQGGTDTQYF.

V is TRBV3-1 (or the pseudogene TRBV3-2) and J is TRBJ1-4; D gene unclear. V was shortened by 1 base and J by 7 bases, with 4 bases between the two germline ends. There are 12 residues in the CDR3. Germline CDR1 is LGHDT and CDR2 is YNNKEL (reference sequence). CDR3: CASSQVSEKLFF. Here the CDR3 DNA reads TGTGCCAGCAGCCAAGTTAGTGAAAAACTGTTTTTT.

The V call is TRBV19, the J call TRBJ2-7; 8 bases agree with TRBD1. The CDR3 runs to 12 residues. Germline values: CDR1 LNHDA, CDR2 SQIVND (reference sequence). J lost 3 bases, V lost 9 bases, and 4 bases had no gene match. CDR3 nucleotide sequence: TGTGCCAGACGACAGGGGAGCTACGAGCAGTACTTC. Protein: CARRQGSYEQYF.

CDR3 in DNA: TGTGCCAGCAGCCAGGGACAGGAGCAGTACTTC. Encoded protein: CASSQGQEQYF. This chain links TRBV7-9 with TRBJ2-7; 7 nucleotides agree with TRBD1. The CDR3 spans 11 residues. Germline lookup yields CDR1 SEHNR and CDR2 FQNEAQ (reference sequence). V lost 5 bases, J lost 7 bases, and 2 bases stayed unmatched.

The CDR3 DNA is TGTGCCAGCAGCCGGACAGTTGGAAACACCATATATTTT. It translates to CASSRTVGNTIYF. The chain couples TRBV3-1 (or the pseudogene TRBV3-2) to TRBJ1-3; D is possibly TRBD1 (6 bases). This CDR3 comprises 13 residues. Deletions cut 4 bases from V and 3 bases from J, with 7 bases between. The V gene's germline CDR1 is LGHDT and CDR2 YNNKEL (reference sequence).

The chain joins TRBV19 to TRBJ2-6, with 8 nucleotides matching TRBD2. Germline CDR1 and CDR2: LNHDA and SQIVND (reference sequence). The CDR3 contains 15 residues. J gave up 4 bases and V 5 bases, and 4 bases lay outside the gene matches. The CDR3 spells CASSYIAGGANVLTF. The CDR3, as DNA: TGTGCCAGTAGTTACATAGCGGGAGGGGCCAACGTCCTGACTTTC.

The gene calls are TRBV5-1 and TRBJ2-2; D is possibly TRBD1 (5 bases). There are 13 residues in the CDR3. The V and J ends lost 8 bases and 2 bases respectively, with 10 bases between them. The germline V gene encodes CDR1 SGHRS and CDR2 YFSETQ. For the CDR3, the DNA is TGCGCCAGTGGGGCGGACAACACCGGGGAGCTGTTTTTT. It codes for CASGADNTGELFF.

The chain recombines TRBV13 with TRBJ2-1; D is possibly TRBD1 (6 bases). CDR3 length: 14 residues. Trimming removed 5 bases from V and 5 bases from J, with 13 bases in between. CDR1 is PRHDT, CDR2 FYEKMQ, per germline (reference sequence). CDR3 nucleotide sequence: TGTGCCAGCAGCCTATCAGGGGTGCACAATGAGCAGTTCTTC. Translating gives CASSLSGVHNEQFF.

This clone occurred a few times. V gene TRBV28 combines with J gene TRBJ1-2; no clear D. The V gene's germline CDR1 is MDHEN and CDR2 SYDVKM. V lost 3 bases and J 4 bases, leaving 9 bases between the germline ends. CDR3 length equals 13 residues. In nucleotides, the CDR3 is TGTGCCAGCAGTTTCCATACAGTCTATGGCTACACCTTC. Its protein product is CASSFHTVYGYTF.

This chain links TRBV18 with TRBJ1-4; TRBD1 might be the D (6 bases). The germline gives CDR1 KGHSH, CDR2 LQKENI. The CDR3 runs to 14 residues. Between the trimmed V and J ends, which lost 3 bases and 8 bases, there was a span of 13 bases. The CDR3 loop is CASSPQQGPEKLFF. CDR3 nucleotide sequence: TGTGCCAGCTCACCTCAACAGGGCCCAGAAAAACTGTTTTTT.

The genes are TRBV14 and TRBJ1-4, with D perhaps TRBD1 (6 bases). Looked up from germline, CDR1 is SGHDN and CDR2 is FVKESK. The CDR3 is 16 amino acids. V was trimmed by 1 base and J by 7 bases, leaving 16 bases between them. CDR3 sequence: CASSQAMWGRGEKLFF. Written as DNA, the CDR3 is TGTGCCAGCAGCCAAGCTATGTGGGGGCGCGGTGAAAAACTGTTTTTT. Full variable domain (rest looked up from reference TRBV14 and TRBJ1-4): EAGVTQFPSHSVIEKGQTVTLRCDPISGHDNLYWYRRVMGKEIKFLLHFVKESKQDESGMPNNRFLAERTGGTYSTLKVQPAELEDSGVYFCASSQAMWGRGEKLFFGSGTQLSVL.

V gene TRBV30 combines with J gene TRBJ2-1; D unresolved. This CDR3 has 13 residues. Germline V gene sequence: CDR1 GTSNPN, CDR2 SVGIG (reference sequence). The V and J ends lost 4 bases and 0 bases respectively, with 7 bases between them. For the CDR3, the DNA is TGTGCCTGGACAGCTAGCTCCTACAATGAGCAGTTCTTC. Amino acid sequence: CAWTASSYNEQFF.

This sequence joins TRBV9 and TRBJ2-1, with D possibly being TRBD2 (7 bases). The germline V gene has CDR1 SGDLS and CDR2 YYNGEE. This CDR3 contains 15 residues. With 4 bases removed from V and 7 bases from J, the gap between germline ends came to 18 bases. The CDR3 coding sequence is TGTGCCAGCAGCTTAGGGGGGACTACCCAGAATGAGCAGTTCTTC. Translating gives CASSLGGTTQNEQFF.

This clone was seen once. The rearrangement uses TRBV5-1 and TRBJ2-1; TRBD2 matches at 8 bases. This CDR3 contains 17 residues. V shed 0 bases and J 0 bases; nucleotides not matched to a gene: 5. Germline-derived CDR1 and CDR2 are SGHRS and YFSETQ. The CDR3 coding sequence is TGCGCCAGCAGCTTGGCGCTAGCGGGTCCCTCCTACAATGAGCAGTTCTTC. This encodes CASSLALAGPSYNEQFF.

The genes are TRBV7-9 and TRBJ1-4, with D perhaps matching TRBD1 (6 bases). V dropped 3 bases and J dropped 4 bases, with 12 bases sitting between them. Germline V gives CDR1 SEHNR, CDR2 FQNEAQ (reference sequence). This CDR3 comprises 15 residues. This chain's CDR3 is CASSFWQDSNEKLFF. The CDR3 coding sequence is TGTGCCAGCAGCTTTTGGCAGGACAGTAATGAAAAACTGTTTTTT. Using reference TRBV7-9 and TRBJ1-4 for the parts outside the CDR3, the full variable domain is DTGVSQNPRHKITKRGQNVTFRCDPISEHNRLYWYRQTLGQGPEFLTYFQNEAQLEKSRLLSDRFSAERPKGSFSTLEIQRTEQGDSAMYLCASSFWQDSNEKLFFGSGTQLSVL.

J is TRBJ1-2 and V is TRBV28, with a possible D match to TRBD1 (5 bases). The ends were cut back, 2 bases at V and 5 bases at J, with 12 bases in the middle. CDR1 and CDR2 (germline): MDHEN, SYDVKM. This CDR3 is 14 amino acids long. The CDR3 nucleotides are TGTGCCAGCAGTTTAGGGGCAGAACAATATGGCTACACCTTC. This encodes CASSLGAEQYGYTF.